What follows are 3 T cell receptor beta chains derived from one specimen sequenced in a study of OX40 agonist ivuxolimab in advanced cancers. Clones were read by immunoSEQ multiplex PCR, and TCRdb kept only the in-frame ones, dropping some. Among 35,000 to 50,000 clones listed, 80% to 90% were seen once. The specimen comprised CD4+ or CD8+ T cells sorted from blood, sampled in a trial of the OX40 agonist ivuxolimab. These receptors were obtained from an adult with an advanced solid tumor such as melanoma, head and neck, liver or kidney cancer.

The chain employs TRBV5-6 and TRBJ2-1; 9 nucleotides match TRBD1. Trimming took 5 bases from V and 3 from J; bases not matched to a gene: 12. The length of the CDR3 is 17 residues. The germline V gene has CDR1 SGHDT and CDR2 YYEEEE. The CDR3 nucleotides read TGTGCCAGCAGTTCCGGGACAGGGTGGACCATCTACAATGAGCAGTTCTTC. Amino acids: CASSSGTGWTIYNEQFF.

To note about this clone: The junction differs from germline at one of its ends, possibly a read error. The V and J genes are TRBV5-5 and TRBJ2-2, with D perhaps matching TRBD2 (6 bases). This CDR3 spans 15 amino acids. Germline V gives CDR1 SGHKS, CDR2 YYEKEE (reference sequence). The chain's CDR3 is CASSLDSANTGEVFF. CDR3 DNA sequence: TGTGCCAGCAGCTTGGACAGCGCGAACACCGGGGAGGTGTTTTTT.

The chain links TRBV18 to TRBJ2-3; no clear D. Trimming cost V 5 bases and J 2 bases, with 14 bases left between them. CDR1 KGHSH and CDR2 LQKENI come from the germline V gene. This CDR3 contains 15 residues. The DNA of the CDR3 is TGTGCCAGCTCAATACGGAGCGAATACACAGATACGCAGTATTTT. Amino acid sequence: CASSIRSEYTDTQYF.